This T cell receptor beta chain was sequenced in a study of OX40 agonist ivuxolimab in advanced cancers. Looking at the study overall: At 0.01 to 10 mg/kg, ivuxolimab was administered intravenously to patients every 2 weeks. People in dose escalation had one of these cancers: hepatocellular carcinoma, melanoma, renal cell or head and neck cancer. The study, taken as a whole, reports: Mean expanded clone counts were higher in CD8+ than CD4+ T cells.

This CDR3 region has 13 residues. The V end lost 0 bases, the J end lost 3 bases, and 6 bases lay between the germline ends. Germline CDR1 is SGHTS and CDR2 is YDEGEE. Patients had blood sampled at baseline and again on cycle 4 day 1 and cycle 7 day 1. Using immunoSEQ multiplex PCR, the repertoire was profiled, and TCRdb retains in-frame clones only, with some absent. Here the sample spans fewer than 85,000 clones, approximately 83% being singletons. Concerning this clone itself: Antigen: not known.

The TCR originated in an adult with an advanced solid tumor such as melanoma, head and neck, liver or kidney cancer. The rearrangement links TRBV5-8 to TRBJ1-2, with a tentative D call TRBD1 (5 bases). This sample comprised CD4+ or CD8+ T cells sorted from blood, obtained in a trial of the OX40 agonist ivuxolimab. The CDR3 DNA is TGTGCCAGCAGCTTGGTCAGGGACTATGGCTACACCTTC. Translating it yields CASSLVRDYGYTF.